These 7 T cell receptor beta chains were sequenced from one sample in a study of blood T cell repertoires in COVID-19. TCRdb's table, derived via immunoSEQ multiplex PCR, lists solely in-frame clones and lacks some. The data show approximately 240,000 clones, approximately 81% seen once. Specimen: peripheral blood. Source of these receptors: a woman aged 80 or over with active or convalescent COVID-19.

V usage is TRBV7-2 and J usage is TRBJ2-3; 10 nucleotides align to TRBD2. Germline values: CDR1 SGHTA, CDR2 FQGNSA. The ends lost 4 bases at V and 4 bases at J; junction bases unmatched: 8. The CDR3 is made up of 16 amino acids. In DNA, the CDR3 is TGTGCCAGCAGCTCGCGGACTAGCGGCCTAGCAGATACGCAGTATTTT. It specifies CASSSRTSGLADTQYF.

The chain uses TRBV6-5 and TRBJ2-5; 7 bases match TRBD2. Germline V gives CDR1 MNHEY, CDR2 SVGAGI. This CDR3 has 13 amino acids. J was trimmed by 1 base and V by 7 bases; bases with no gene match: 3. The CDR3 DNA sequence: TGTGCCAGCACCGGGACTATCCAAGAGACCCAGTACTTC. Translation gives CASTGTIQETQYF.

This chain connects TRBV6-5 to TRBJ1-3; the D is unclear. The CDR3 sequence is 15 residues long. V lost 6 bases and J 4 bases, leaving 16 bases between the germline ends. Germline loops: CDR1 MNHEY, CDR2 SVGAGI. This chain's CDR3 is CASSDAGRGGNTIYF. In DNA form, the CDR3 reads TGTGCCAGCAGCGACGCGGGCAGAGGGGGAAACACCATATATTTT.

The chain is built from TRBV7-2 and TRBJ2-7; the D gene is possibly TRBD2 (6 bases). The germline gives CDR1 SGHTA, CDR2 FQGNSA. CDR3 length equals 14 residues. V was clipped by 4 bases and J by 1 base, with 11 bases between them. The CDR3 coding sequence is TGTGCCAGCAGCTCTTATCGGGGGTCCTACGAGCAGTACTTC. Its protein product is CASSSYRGSYEQYF.

The chain recombines TRBV11-1 with TRBJ2-2; no clear D. The germline V and J ends were trimmed by 1 base and 5 bases, with 8 bases remaining between them. The CDR3 runs to 14 residues. Germline CDR1 SGHAT, CDR2 FQDESV (reference sequence). CDR3 nucleotides: TGTGCCAGCAGCTTAGTAAGGAGTACCGGGGAGCTGTTTTTT. Amino acid sequence: CASSLVRSTGELFF.

V usage is TRBV2 and J usage is TRBJ1-1; 8 nucleotides line up with TRBD1. From germline, CDR1 is SNHLY and CDR2 FYNNEI. The CDR3 spans 14 residues. The ends lost 6 bases at V and 3 bases at J; junction bases unmatched: 6. The CDR3 DNA is TGTGCCAGCAGCGGCCTCAGGGGGCACACTGAAGCTTTCTTT. Its protein is CASSGLRGHTEAFF.

This clone occurred a few times. The chain uses TRBV7-2 and TRBJ1-2; D unresolved. CDR1 and CDR2 from the germline V gene are SGHTA and FQGNSA. Trimming cost V 3 bases and J 7 bases, with 6 bases left between them. The CDR3 extends over 11 amino acids. The CDR3 nucleotides are TGTGCCAGCAGCTTTTCCTTTGGCTACACCTTC. This sequence encodes CASSFSFGYTF.